This T cell receptor beta chain was profiled in a study of cytomegalovirus exposure and HLA in healthy donors. Vbeta (60) and Jbeta (13) primers were used in the PCR. Clones were read by immunoSEQ multiplex PCR, and TCRdb kept only the in-frame ones, dropping some. The sample lists about 69,000 clones, roughly 71% occurring once. Between the trimmed V and J ends, which lost 0 bases and 0 bases, there was a span of 7 bases. The CDR3 runs to 14 residues. CDR1 is SGHNT and CDR2 is YYREEE in the germline V gene (reference sequence). The chain uses TRBV5-4 and TRBJ2-7; the D gene is possibly TRBD1 (5 bases). The sequence came from an older woman in good health and CMV-seropositive. Sequenced input: PBMCs. The CDR3 DNA follows: TGTGCCAGCAGCTTGGAGGGGTACTCCTACGAGCAGTACTTC. Translation: CASSLEGYSYEQYF.